The next 18 T cell receptor beta chains were all read from a single sample in a study of human T cells and chemical hapten exposure. TCRdb recomputed calls from the RACE reads with MiXCR, one row per CDR3 protein. The sample yields tens of thousands of distinct CDR3 sequences, around a third seen once. The time point here: patch test 1, 2 weeks after DPC sensitization. Indicated treatment: therapeutic diphenylcyclopropenone sensitization with weekly scalp DPC. Here the sequenced sample was whole blood, taken in connection with sensitization to the hapten diphenylcyclopropenone (DPC). The receptor source for this set is a man between 40 and 49 years old with alopecia areata. Some clones in this sample may be carry-over from other donors' samples.

The chain carries TRBV12-3 or TRBV12-4 and TRBJ2-3, with 10 positions matching TRBD2. Unmatched junction bases numbered 6, after V lost 5 bases and J lost 1 base. The CDR3 sequence is 16 residues long. The CDR3 DNA reads TGTGCCAGCAGTGTAACCGGGACTAGCGGCACAGATACGCAGTATTTT. Encoded protein: CASSVTGTSGTDTQYF.

This chain joins TRBV29-1 and TRBJ1-1; D is unclear. Germline V lookup: CDR1 SQVTM, CDR2 ANQGSEA. V dropped 7 bases and J dropped 4 bases, with 13 bases sitting between them. CDR3 length: 12 amino acids. The DNA of the CDR3 is TGCAGCGGCTTAGGAGGGCCCACTGAAGCTTTCTTT. It encodes CSGLGGPTEAFF.

This rearrangement joins TRBV7-2 to TRBJ2-7, with a tentative D call TRBD1 (5 bases). This CDR3 is 14 amino acids long. V was shortened by 5 bases and J by 0 bases, with 11 bases between the two germline ends. The germline gives CDR1 SGHTA, CDR2 FQGNSA. CDR3 residues: CASSLSTASYEQYF. CDR3 coding DNA: TGTGCCAGCAGCCTTTCGACAGCCTCCTACGAGCAGTACTTC.

The chain uses TRBV7-9 and TRBJ1-1, with 8 positions matching TRBD1. This CDR3 contains 16 residues. V was pared by 2 bases and J by 5 bases, with 10 bases of the junction left unmatched. Germline loops: CDR1 SEHNR, CDR2 FQNEAQ (reference sequence). DNA for the CDR3: TGTGCCAGCAGCTTAAGTGGAACAGGGGGTTGGACTGAAGCTTTCTTT. Translating it yields CASSLSGTGGWTEAFF.

This clonotype was counted a few times. The rearrangement joins TRBV4-1 to TRBJ2-5, with D perhaps matching TRBD1 (5 bases). Trimming removed 3 bases at V and 5 bases at J, with 13 bases between. The CDR3 runs 14 residues. In germline, CDR1 is MGHRA, CDR2 YSYEKL. The CDR3 region is CASSHPSRVETQYF. CDR3 DNA sequence: TGCGCCAGCAGCCACCCTTCCAGGGTTGAGACCCAGTACTTC.

V usage is TRBV10-2 and J usage is TRBJ2-2; TRBD1 is a possible D gene (6 bases). Germline V gives CDR1 WSHSY, CDR2 SAAADI. Trimming cost V 4 bases and J 5 bases, with 8 bases left between them. The CDR3 spans 13 residues. As DNA, the CDR3 is TGCGCCAGCAGTGTGACAGGAACCGGGGAGCTGTTTTTT. It codes for CASSVTGTGELFF.

The chain has TRBV20-1 and TRBJ2-7; D uncertain. Deletions cut 0 bases from V and 1 base from J, with 7 bases between. The CDR3 runs 13 residues. CDR1 is DFQATT, CDR2 SNEGSKA, per germline (reference sequence). Here the CDR3 reads CSAREGNSYEQYF. CDR3 sequence (DNA): TGCAGTGCTAGAGAGGGGAATTCCTACGAGCAGTACTTC.

This clonotype has only a few counts. V usage is TRBV20-1 and J usage is TRBJ1-2; perhaps TRBD1 as D (5 bases). The V and J ends lost 1 base and 6 bases respectively, with 9 bases between them. The CDR3 runs to 12 residues. CDR1 is DFQATT, CDR2 SNEGSKA, per germline (reference sequence). CDR3 residues: CSARVRAHGYTF. The CDR3, as DNA: TGCAGTGCTAGAGTCAGGGCGCATGGCTACACCTTC.

The genes are TRBV24-1 and TRBJ1-2, with D possibly being TRBD1 (5 bases). Germline CDR1 KGHDR, CDR2 SFDVKD. The CDR3 covers 11 residues. Trimming cost V 5 bases and J 6 bases, with 6 bases left between them. The CDR3 is CATSAGNGYTF. CDR3 coding DNA: TGTGCCACCAGTGCAGGGAATGGCTACACCTTC.

The chain recombines TRBV12-3 or TRBV12-4 with TRBJ1-1, with D perhaps TRBD1 (5 bases). The CDR3 covers 13 residues. The ends were cut back, 1 base at V and 5 bases at J, with 8 bases in the middle. The chain's CDR3 is CASSLGWGTEAFF. CDR3 DNA sequence: TGTGCCAGCAGTTTAGGGTGGGGGACTGAAGCTTTCTTT.

The CDR3 loop is CASSPIGQGYTEAFF. The CDR3 coding sequence is TGTGCCAGCAGTCCGATCGGACAGGGGTATACTGAAGCTTTCTTT. The rearrangement uses TRBV7-2 and TRBJ1-1, with TRBD1 matching 9 bases. The CDR3 is 15 residues long. Germline values: CDR1 SGHTA, CDR2 FQGNSA. V was clipped by 6 bases and J by 5 bases; unmatched bases: 10. Using reference TRBV7-2 and TRBJ1-1 for the parts outside the CDR3, the full variable domain is GAGVSQSPSNKVTEKGKDVELRCDPISGHTALYWYRQSLGQGLEFLIYFQGNSAPDKSGLPSDRFSAERTGGSVSTLTIQRTQQEDSAVYLCASSPIGQGYTEAFFGQGTRLTVV.

The gene calls are TRBV3-1 and TRBJ2-3; the D is unclear. The germline CDR1 and CDR2 sequences are LGHDT and YNNKEL (reference sequence). V shed 0 bases and J shed 4 bases, with 8 bases lying between them. CDR3 length: 14 amino acids. DNA of the CDR3: TGTGCCAGCAGCCAAGATATCAGCTCAGATACGCAGTATTTT. Protein sequence: CASSQDISSDTQYF.

In this sample, this clonotype turned up a few times. V usage is TRBV24-1 and J usage is TRBJ2-1, with 8 nucleotides matching TRBD2. Germline V gives CDR1 KGHDR, CDR2 SFDVKD. The CDR3 contains 17 residues. The V gene end was trimmed by 3 bases and the J gene end by 7 bases; junction bases not matched to a gene: 13. CDR3 in DNA: TGTGCCACCAGTGATGCCCTCGGGGGGGCGGCGGGGAATGAGCAGTTCTTC. Its protein product is CATSDALGGAAGNEQFF.

The J gene is TRBJ1-6, the V gene TRBV20-1; D remains unclear. Trimming cost V 0 bases and J 6 bases, with 9 bases left between them. This CDR3 has 14 residues. Germline values: CDR1 DFQATT, CDR2 SNEGSKA (reference sequence). The CDR3 sequence is CSAREGWVNSPLHF. CDR3 nucleotides: TGCAGTGCTAGAGAGGGGTGGGTTAATTCACCCCTCCACTTT.

This clonotype appeared a few times. V usage is TRBV7-8 and J usage is TRBJ1-1, with D unresolved. V was pared by 1 base and J by 0 bases, with 9 bases between. The V gene's germline CDR1 is SGHVS and CDR2 FQNEAQ. The CDR3 covers 15 residues. The CDR3 region has the DNA TGTGCCAGCAGCTTAGTCGCAGGCATGAACACTGAAGCTTTCTTT. Encoded protein: CASSLVAGMNTEAFF.

The gene calls are TRBV6-2 or TRBV6-3 and TRBJ2-7; a possible D gene is TRBD2 (5 bases). The V gene's germline CDR1 is MNHEY and CDR2 SVGEGT. The V end was cut by 10 bases, the J end by 0 bases, with 7 bases between. This CDR3 spans 11 amino acids. The CDR3: CATADSYEQYF. The CDR3 nucleotides are TGTGCCACAGCGGACTCCTACGAGCAGTACTTC.

The CDR3 region has the DNA TGTGCCAGCAGGGGAGGGGGGGGTAGAAATGAGCAGTTCTTC. It yields the protein CASRGGGGRNEQFF. The rearrangement uses TRBV28 and TRBJ2-1; tentative D call: TRBD2 (7 bases). CDR3 length equals 14 residues. Trimming stripped 6 bases from V and 7 bases from J, with 16 bases between. Germline CDR1 reads MDHEN; CDR2 reads SYDVKM.

This rearrangement joins TRBV4-3 to TRBJ2-3; D is uncertain. The germline CDR1 and CDR2 sequences are LGHNA and YSLEER. V shed 0 bases and J shed 2 bases, with 6 bases lying between them. This CDR3 has 14 residues. In DNA form, the CDR3 reads TGCGCCAGCAGCCAAGATGAACACACAGATACGCAGTATTTT. This codes for CASSQDEHTDTQYF.